This TCR beta chain originates from a study of post-analysis software for immune sequencing data. Overall study context: Included courses were relapsing-remitting and secondary progressive multiple sclerosis; progressive-relapsing multiple sclerosis was also included. General observations from the study: When compared against controls, multiple sclerosis patients showed significantly lower normalized Chao1 diversity. Batch-mates among the samples co-clustered strongly by F measure. Among roughly 5 TRBV segments more frequent in patients than controls were TRBV5-6, TRBV5-1 and TRBV20-1.

The germline V gene has CDR1 SGHTA and CDR2 FQGTGA. The CDR3 is 15 residues long. V lost 5 bases and J lost 10; bases outside the gene matches: 8. Worth noting for this clonotype: The antigen is unknown.

Unique molecular identifiers tagged the TCR beta cDNA libraries. In TCRdb, the PCR reads were re-called with MiXCR into one record per CDR3 protein. The repertoire holds a few hundred thousand distinct CDR3 sequences, with less than 40% as singletons. The chain couples TRBV7-3 to TRBJ1-6; 10 positions match TRBD1. Material: blood. The origin of this receptor is a girl aged 5-17 years with multiple sclerosis. This CDR3 is CASSTHGTGESPLHF. The CDR3 DNA sequence: TGTGCCAGCAGCACTCACGGGACAGGGGAGTCACCCCTCCACTTT.